These 14 T cell receptor beta chains were sequenced from one sample in a study of Tregs in tolerant kidney transplant recipients. This table comes from immunoSEQ multiplex PCR, and its TCRdb copy is limited to in-frame clones, with some not included. The table shows some 250,000 clones, with around 81% occurring only once. The sequenced sample was CD4+ T cells from blood. The receptors were sampled from a human donor in good health.

The V and J genes are TRBV19 and TRBJ2-5, with 7 positions matching TRBD1. Germline V gene lookup returns CDR1 LNHDA and CDR2 SQIVND (reference sequence). The CDR3 totals 17 residues. V was pared by 5 bases and J by 2 bases, with 14 bases of the junction left unmatched. Here the CDR3 reads CASSVRDSGKIQETQYF. The CDR3 DNA follows: TGTGCCAGTAGTGTCCGGGACAGCGGTAAAATACAAGAGACCCAGTACTTC.

The V gene is TRBV6-4, the J gene TRBJ2-1; 11 positions match TRBD2. CDR3 size: 16 residues. Germline V gene sequence: CDR1 MRHNA, CDR2 SNTAGT. With 7 bases clipped from V and 4 bases from J, the junction kept 9 bases outside the gene matches. The CDR3 region is CASKVRGTSGYNEQFF. In DNA, the CDR3 is TGTGCCAGCAAAGTTCGCGGGACTAGCGGTTACAATGAGCAGTTCTTC.

The V gene is TRBV6-6, the J gene TRBJ1-1; tentatively, D is TRBD1 (5 bases). Trimming pared 2 bases from V and 3 bases from J, leaving 13 bases between. CDR3 length: 15 residues. Looked up from germline, CDR1 is MNHNY and CDR2 is SVGAGI (reference sequence). CDR3 nucleotide sequence: TGTGCCAGCAGTTACCCCTCATCGGGGGACACTGAAGCTTTCTTT. Translation gives CASSYPSSGDTEAFF.

This chain links TRBV9 with TRBJ1-6; unclear D gene. V was pared by 2 bases and J by 0 bases, with 6 bases between. This CDR3 has 15 residues. The germline gives CDR1 SGDLS, CDR2 YYNGEE. The CDR3 protein is CASSVASSYNSPLHF. Here the CDR3 DNA reads TGTGCCAGCAGCGTCGCCAGCTCCTATAATTCACCCCTCCACTTT.

The chain links TRBV5-4 to TRBJ1-2; tentative D call: TRBD1 (5 bases). The CDR3 loop spans 16 amino acids. The germline gives CDR1 SGHNT, CDR2 YYREEE (reference sequence). V was trimmed by 4 bases and J by 3 bases, leaving 19 bases between them. CDR3 coding DNA: TGTGCCAGCAGCGTAGGTGACAGTAATGATGACTATGGCTACACCTTC. Residues: CASSVGDSNDDYGYTF.

This clone was seen a single time. V and J are TRBV5-1 and TRBJ2-1, with 12 nucleotides matching TRBD2. Germline V gene sequence: CDR1 SGHRS, CDR2 YFSETQ. This CDR3 contains 15 residues. With V trimmed by 5 bases and J by 9 bases, 9 bases remained unmatched. The CDR3 DNA is TGCGCCAGCAGTTTGAGACTAGCGGGAGAAGGTGAGCAGTTCTTC. Protein product: CASSLRLAGEGEQFF. The whole variable domain, remainder taken from reference TRBV5-1 and TRBJ2-1, is KAGVTQTPRYLIKTRGQQVTLSCSPISGHRSVSWYQQTPGQGLQFLFEYFSETQRNKGNFPGRFSGRQFSNSRSEMNVSTLELGDSALYLCASSLRLAGEGEQFFGPGTRLTVL.

The V and J genes are TRBV5-1 and TRBJ2-7; TRBD1 matches 7 bases. The ends lost 4 bases at V and 2 bases at J; junction bases unmatched: 9. Per the germline V gene, CDR1 is SGHRS and CDR2 is YFSETQ. CDR3 length: 15 residues. The CDR3 is CASSPNPGGAYEQYF. The CDR3 coding sequence is TGCGCCAGCAGCCCCAATCCAGGGGGTGCCTACGAGCAGTACTTC.

The chain couples TRBV5-1 to TRBJ2-7; TRBD2 matches at 10 bases. V dropped 4 bases and J dropped 2; count of bases not matched to a gene: 6. Germline lookup yields CDR1 SGHRS and CDR2 YFSETQ. The CDR3 is 15 residues long. CDR3 nucleotides: TGCGCCAGCAGCGATACTAGCGGGGCCGCCTACGAGCAGTACTTC. Protein sequence: CASSDTSGAAYEQYF.

This chain uses TRBV5-5 with TRBJ1-2; D possibly corresponds to TRBD1 (5 bases). V lost 0 bases to trimming and J lost 2 bases, with 5 bases between them. CDR3 length: 13 amino acids. Germline CDR1 and CDR2: SGHKS and YYEKEE (reference sequence). The CDR3 is CASSLGQNYGYTF. Here the CDR3 DNA reads TGTGCCAGCAGCTTGGGACAGAACTATGGCTACACCTTC.

The chain links TRBV21-1 to TRBJ2-1. TRBV21-1 is annotated as a pseudogene. The CDR3 has 15 amino acids. CDR3 protein: CASSNRGGRYNEQFF. In DNA form, the CDR3 reads TGTGCCAGCAGCAACAGGGGGGGCCGGTACAATGAGCAGTTCTTC.

The chain couples TRBV7-3 to TRBJ2-2, with a possible D match to TRBD2 (5 bases). The length of the CDR3 is 12 residues. Trimming stripped 11 bases from V and 2 bases from J, with 9 bases between. Germline assignment: CDR1 SGHTA and CDR2 FQGTGA. The CDR3 bases are TGTGCCTCGGGGTTTAACACCGGGGAGCTGTTTTTT. As protein: CASGFNTGELFF.

The V and J genes are TRBV7-2 and TRBJ1-1, with unresolved D. The length of the CDR3 is 13 residues. Germline V gives CDR1 SGHTA, CDR2 FQGNSA. V was trimmed by 6 bases and J by 1 base, leaving 9 bases between them. CDR3 sequence: CASSNMQNTEAFF. For the CDR3, the DNA is TGTGCCAGCAGTAACATGCAGAACACTGAAGCTTTCTTT.

Concerning this clone itself: The same CDR3 arises from other DNA sequences in this sample as well. The chain has TRBV6-1 and TRBJ1-1; D may be TRBD1 (6 bases). The germline V and J ends were trimmed by 5 bases and 4 bases, with 14 bases remaining between them. This CDR3 comprises 14 residues. The germline gives CDR1 MNHNS, CDR2 SASEGT. The CDR3 bases are TGTGCCAGCAGTCGACAGGTGGGGAGCACTGAAGCTTTCTTT. It codes for CASSRQVGSTEAFF.

The CDR3 spells CASSQVVNTEAFF. The CDR3 nucleotides are TGCGCCAGCAGCCAAGTAGTTAACACTGAAGCTTTCTTT. The chain joins TRBV4-1 to TRBJ1-1; D unclear. The CDR3 totals 13 residues. Germline-derived CDR1 and CDR2 are MGHRA and YSYEKL. Trimming removed 1 base from V and 2 bases from J, with 5 bases in between.